This T cell receptor (beta chain) was sequenced during a study of blood T cell repertoires in COVID-19. Study-level information: Collection of acute and convalescent COVID-19 samples took place in the United States, Italy and Spain. PBMCs, B-cell-depleted T cells, or T cells provided the cDNA or gDNA that made up the material.

The assay was immunoSEQ multiplex PCR, and TCRdb's table has in-frame clones only and misses some. This sample carries fewer than 200,000 clones, around 82% of them seen once, and the ten largest clones take about 1.2%. The sample taken for sequencing was peripheral blood. This TCR derives from a man aged 60-69 years who had recovered from COVID-19.

CDR3: CASSIERTAPYEQYF. The CDR3 region has the DNA TGTGCCAGTAGTATAGAACGAACAGCCCCCTACGAGCAGTACTTC. This sequence joins TRBV19 and TRBJ2-7; no clear D. The CDR3 extends over 15 amino acids. The V end lost 0 bases, the J end lost 2 bases, and 11 bases lay between the germline ends. Germline lookup yields CDR1 LNHDA and CDR2 SQIVND (reference sequence).